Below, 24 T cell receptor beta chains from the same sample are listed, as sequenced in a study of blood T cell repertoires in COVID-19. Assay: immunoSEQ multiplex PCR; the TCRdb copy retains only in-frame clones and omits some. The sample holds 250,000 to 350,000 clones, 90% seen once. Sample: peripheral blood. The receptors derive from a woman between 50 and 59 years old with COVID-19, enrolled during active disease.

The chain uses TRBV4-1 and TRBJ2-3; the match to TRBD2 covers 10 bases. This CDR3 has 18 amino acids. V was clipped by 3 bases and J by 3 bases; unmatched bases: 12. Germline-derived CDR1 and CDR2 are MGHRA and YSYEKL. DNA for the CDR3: TGCGCCAGCAGCCAGAGGAGCTGGCTAGCGGGAGAGACAGATACGCAGTATTTT. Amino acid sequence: CASSQRSWLAGETDTQYF.

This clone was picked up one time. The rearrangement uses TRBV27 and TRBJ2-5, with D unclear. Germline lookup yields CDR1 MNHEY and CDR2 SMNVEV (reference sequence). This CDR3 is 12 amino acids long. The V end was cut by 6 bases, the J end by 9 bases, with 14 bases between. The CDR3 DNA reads TGTGCCAGCAGATCTGAGTCCACGGCCCAGTACTTC. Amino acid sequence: CASRSESTAQYF.

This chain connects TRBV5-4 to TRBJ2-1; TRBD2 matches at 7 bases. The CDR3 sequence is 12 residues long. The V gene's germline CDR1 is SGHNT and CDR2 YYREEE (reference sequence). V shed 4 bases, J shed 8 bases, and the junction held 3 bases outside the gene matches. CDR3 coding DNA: TGTGCCAGCAGCCCGGCGGGGGATGAGCAGTTCTTC. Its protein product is CASSPAGDEQFF. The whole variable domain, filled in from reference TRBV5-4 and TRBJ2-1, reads ETGVTQSPTHLIKTRGQQVTLRCSSQSGHNTVSWYQQALGQGPQFIFQYYREEENGRGNFPPRFSGLQFPNYSSELNVNALELDDSALYLCASSPAGDEQFFGPGTRLTVL.

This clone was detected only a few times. The CDR3 DNA reads TGTGCCAGCAGCTTATACGGGAGGGAGTCAGATACGCAGTATTTT. Its translation is CASSLYGRESDTQYF. V and J are TRBV7-2 and TRBJ2-3; 8 positions match TRBD2. The trim removed 2 bases at V and 4 bases at J, leaving 5 bases unmatched. This CDR3 is built from 15 residues. Looked up from germline, CDR1 is SGHTA and CDR2 is FQGNSA.

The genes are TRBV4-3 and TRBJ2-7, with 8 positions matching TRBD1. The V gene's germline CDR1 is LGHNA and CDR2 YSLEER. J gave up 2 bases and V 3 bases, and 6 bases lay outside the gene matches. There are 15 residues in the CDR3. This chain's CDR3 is CASSQDRVGTYEQYF. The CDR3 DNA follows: TGCGCCAGCAGCCAGGACAGGGTGGGGACCTACGAGCAGTACTTC.

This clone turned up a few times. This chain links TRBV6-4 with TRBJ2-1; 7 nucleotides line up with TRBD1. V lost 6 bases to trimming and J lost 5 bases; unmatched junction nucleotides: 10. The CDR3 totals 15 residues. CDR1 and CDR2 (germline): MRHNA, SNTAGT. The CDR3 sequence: CASRDRESYDNEQFF. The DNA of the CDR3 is TGTGCCAGCAGAGACAGGGAGAGTTATGACAATGAGCAGTTCTTC.

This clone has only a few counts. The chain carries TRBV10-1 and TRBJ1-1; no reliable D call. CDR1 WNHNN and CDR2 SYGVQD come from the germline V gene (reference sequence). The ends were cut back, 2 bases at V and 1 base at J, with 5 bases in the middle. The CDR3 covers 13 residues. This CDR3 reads CASSEQKNTEAFF. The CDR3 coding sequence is TGCGCCAGCAGTGAGCAGAAGAACACTGAAGCTTTCTTT.

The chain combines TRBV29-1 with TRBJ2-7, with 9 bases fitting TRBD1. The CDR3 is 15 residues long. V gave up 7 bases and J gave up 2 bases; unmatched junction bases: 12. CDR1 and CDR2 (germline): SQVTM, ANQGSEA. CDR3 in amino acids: CSAQGQGGFTYEQYF. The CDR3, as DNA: TGCAGCGCCCAGGGACAGGGAGGGTTTACCTACGAGCAGTACTTC.

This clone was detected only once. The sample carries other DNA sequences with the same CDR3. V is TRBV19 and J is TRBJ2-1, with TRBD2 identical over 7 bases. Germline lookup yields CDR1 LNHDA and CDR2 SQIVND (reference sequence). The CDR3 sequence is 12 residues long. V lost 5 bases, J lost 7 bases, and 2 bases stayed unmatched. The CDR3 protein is CASSWGGNEQFF. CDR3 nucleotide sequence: TGTGCCAGTAGTTGGGGGGGGAATGAGCAGTTCTTC.

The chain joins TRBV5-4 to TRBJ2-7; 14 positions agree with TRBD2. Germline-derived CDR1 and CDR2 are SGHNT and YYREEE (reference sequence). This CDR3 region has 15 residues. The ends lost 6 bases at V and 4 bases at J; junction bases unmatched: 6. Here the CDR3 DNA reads TGTGCCAGCACCGGGACTAGCGGGAGAGTGTACGAGCAGTACTTC. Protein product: CASTGTSGRVYEQYF.

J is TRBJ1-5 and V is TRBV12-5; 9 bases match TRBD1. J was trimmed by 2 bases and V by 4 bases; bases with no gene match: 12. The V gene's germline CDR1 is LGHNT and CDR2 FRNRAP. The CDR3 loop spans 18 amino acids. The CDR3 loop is CASGSRTLTGGGNQPQHF. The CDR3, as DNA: TGTGCTAGTGGTTCACGAACCCTCACAGGGGGCGGCAATCAGCCCCAGCATTTT.

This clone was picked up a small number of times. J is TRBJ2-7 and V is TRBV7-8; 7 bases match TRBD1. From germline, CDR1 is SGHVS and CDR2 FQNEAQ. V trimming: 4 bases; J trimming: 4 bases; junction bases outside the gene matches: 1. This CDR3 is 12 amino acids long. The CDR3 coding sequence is TGTGCCAGCAGCTGGGACAGATACGAGCAGTACTTC. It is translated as CASSWDRYEQYF.

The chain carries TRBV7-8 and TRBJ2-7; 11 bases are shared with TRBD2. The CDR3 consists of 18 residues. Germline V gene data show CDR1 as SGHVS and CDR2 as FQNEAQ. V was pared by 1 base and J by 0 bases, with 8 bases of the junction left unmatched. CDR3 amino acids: CASSLVRTSGSSSYEQYF. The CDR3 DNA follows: TGTGCCAGCAGCTTAGTGCGGACTAGCGGGTCGAGCTCCTACGAGCAGTACTTC. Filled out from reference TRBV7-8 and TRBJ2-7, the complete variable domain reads GAGVSQSPRYKVAKRGQDVALRCDPISGHVSLFWYQQALGQGPEFLTYFQNEAQLDKSGLPSDRFFAERPEGSVSTLKIQRTQQEDSAVYLCASSLVRTSGSSSYEQYFGPGTRLTVT.

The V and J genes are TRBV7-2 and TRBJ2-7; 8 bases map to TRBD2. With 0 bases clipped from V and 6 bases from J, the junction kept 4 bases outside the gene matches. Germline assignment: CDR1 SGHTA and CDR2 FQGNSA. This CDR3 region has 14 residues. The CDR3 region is CASSLALAASEQYF. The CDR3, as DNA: TGTGCCAGCAGCTTAGCACTAGCGGCATCCGAGCAGTACTTC.

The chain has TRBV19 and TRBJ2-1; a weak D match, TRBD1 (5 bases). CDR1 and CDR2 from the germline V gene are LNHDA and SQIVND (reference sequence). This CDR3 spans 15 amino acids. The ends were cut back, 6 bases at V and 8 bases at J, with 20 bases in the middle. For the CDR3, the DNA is TGTGCCAGTAGGTCGGAGAAATCTGGGGCGGATGAGCAGTTCTTC. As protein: CASRSEKSGADEQFF.

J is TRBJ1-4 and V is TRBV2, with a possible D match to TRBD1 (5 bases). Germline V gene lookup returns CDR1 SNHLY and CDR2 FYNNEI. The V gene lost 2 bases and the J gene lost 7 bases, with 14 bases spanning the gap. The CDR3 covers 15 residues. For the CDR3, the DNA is TGTGCCAGCAGTGAATTCGGCAGGGCCCCTGAAAAACTGTTTTTT. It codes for CASSEFGRAPEKLFF.

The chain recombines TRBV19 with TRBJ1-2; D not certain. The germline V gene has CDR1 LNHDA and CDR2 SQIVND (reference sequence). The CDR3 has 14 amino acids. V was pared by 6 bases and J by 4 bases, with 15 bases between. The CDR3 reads CASRSQERVYGYTF. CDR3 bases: TGTGCCAGTAGGTCTCAGGAGAGGGTCTATGGCTACACCTTC.

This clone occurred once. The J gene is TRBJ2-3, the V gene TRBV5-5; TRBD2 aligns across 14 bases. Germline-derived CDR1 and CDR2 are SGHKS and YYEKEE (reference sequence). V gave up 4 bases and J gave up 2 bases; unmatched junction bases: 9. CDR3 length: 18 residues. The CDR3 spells CASSPAGLAGGLTDTQYF. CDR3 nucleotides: TGTGCCAGCAGCCCGGCCGGACTAGCGGGAGGTCTCACAGATACGCAGTATTTT.

The DNA for the CDR3 is TGTGCCAGCAGCCTGACTAACACCGGGGAGCTGTTTTTT. Its protein is CASSLTNTGELFF. The J gene is TRBJ2-2, the V gene TRBV7-3; D not resolved. Germline CDR1 is SGHTA and CDR2 is FQGTGA. Between the trimmed V and J ends, which lost 5 bases and 2 bases, there was a span of 6 bases. The CDR3 spans 13 residues.

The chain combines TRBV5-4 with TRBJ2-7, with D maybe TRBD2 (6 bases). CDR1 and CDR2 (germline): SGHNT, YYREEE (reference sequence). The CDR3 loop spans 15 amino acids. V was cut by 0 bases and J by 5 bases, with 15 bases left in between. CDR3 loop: CASSLGGWRVHEQYF. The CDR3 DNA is TGTGCCAGCAGCTTGGGGGGCTGGAGGGTCCACGAGCAGTACTTC.

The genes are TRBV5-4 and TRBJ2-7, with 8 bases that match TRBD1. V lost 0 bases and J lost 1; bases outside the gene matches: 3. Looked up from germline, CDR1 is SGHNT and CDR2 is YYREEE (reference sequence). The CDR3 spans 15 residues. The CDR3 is CASSLAQGGSYEQYF. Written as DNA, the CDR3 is TGTGCCAGCAGCTTGGCACAGGGGGGATCCTACGAGCAGTACTTC.

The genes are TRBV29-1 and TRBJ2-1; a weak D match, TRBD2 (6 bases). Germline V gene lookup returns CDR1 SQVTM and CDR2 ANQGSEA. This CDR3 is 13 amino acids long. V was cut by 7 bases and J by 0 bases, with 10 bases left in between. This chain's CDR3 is CSGLAFSYNEQFF. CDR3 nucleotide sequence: TGCAGCGGGCTAGCGTTCTCCTACAATGAGCAGTTCTTC.

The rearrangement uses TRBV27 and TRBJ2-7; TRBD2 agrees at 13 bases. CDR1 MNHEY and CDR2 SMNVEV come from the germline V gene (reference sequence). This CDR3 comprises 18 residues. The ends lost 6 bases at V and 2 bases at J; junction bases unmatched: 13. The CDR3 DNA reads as TGTGCCAGCAGCCCGGGACTAGCGGGACAGAAATCTCCCTACGAGCAGTACTTC. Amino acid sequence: CASSPGLAGQKSPYEQYF.

The chain's CDR3 is CASSKTSGTGSYNEQFF. The CDR3 DNA reads as TGTGCCAGCAGCAAGACTAGCGGGACTGGCTCCTACAATGAGCAGTTCTTC. The chain has TRBV7-9 and TRBJ2-1; 11 positions agree with TRBD2. CDR1 and CDR2 from the germline V gene are SEHNR and FQNEAQ (reference sequence). J gave up 0 bases and V 5 bases, and 6 bases lay outside the gene matches. The CDR3 has 17 residues.